The clone carrying this TCR beta chain was counted a few times. Its antigen is not known. The data were taken from a study of Graves' ophthalmopathy and Graves' hyperthyroidism. Points from the study as a whole: Discriminating ophthalmopathy from stable hyperthyroidism, a 13-signature model attained a sensitivity of about 90% and a specificity of about 81%.

Amplifying from RNA transcripts, the study obtained TCR beta CDR3 regions. An initial RT-PCR round employing HTBI primers preceded a second-round multiplex PCR. TCRdb used MiXCR to reprocess the multiplex PCR reads, holding one entry per CDR3 protein. The sample records about 740,000 distinct CDR3 sequences, 40% being singletons. The study enrolled ophthalmopathy donors with moderate-to-severe activity, CAS ≥3, NOSPECS ≥4 and duration under 3 months. No donor had other autoimmune disease, uncontrolled infection, pregnancy or lactation. The CDR3 contains 15 residues. Germline values: CDR1 MDHEN, CDR2 SYDVKM. The V segment lost 1 base and the J segment 6 bases; nucleotides outside the gene matches: 6.

The origin of this receptor is an adult man with Graves' ophthalmopathy. Sequencing was performed on peripheral blood. The V call is TRBV28, the J call TRBJ1-2, with 9 bases matching TRBD1. The CDR3: CASSLSPGTGHGYTF. CDR3 DNA: TGTGCCAGCAGTTTATCGCCGGGGACAGGGCATGGCTACACCTTC.